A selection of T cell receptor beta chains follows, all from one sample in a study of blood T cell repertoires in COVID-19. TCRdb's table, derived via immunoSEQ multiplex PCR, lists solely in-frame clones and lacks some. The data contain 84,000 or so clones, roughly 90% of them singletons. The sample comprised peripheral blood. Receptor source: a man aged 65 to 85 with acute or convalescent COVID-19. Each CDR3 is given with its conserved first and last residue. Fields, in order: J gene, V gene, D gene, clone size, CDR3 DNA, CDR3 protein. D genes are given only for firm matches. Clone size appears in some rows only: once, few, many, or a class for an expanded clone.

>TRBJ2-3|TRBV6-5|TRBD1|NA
TGTGCCAGCAGAACCCGGGACAGGGTTTCAGATACGCAGTATTTT
CASRTRDRVSDTQYF
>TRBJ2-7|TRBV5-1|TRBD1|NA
TGCGCCAGCAGCCCCGGACAGGGCTCCTACGAGCAGTACTTC
CASSPGQGSYEQYF
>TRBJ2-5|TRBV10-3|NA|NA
TGTGCCATCAGTGAGTCGAGTAAACAAGAGACCCAGTACTTC
CAISESSKQETQYF
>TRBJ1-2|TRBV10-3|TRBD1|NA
TGTGCCATCAGCTCGGGACAGGGGGTCGGCTATGGCTACACCTTC
CAISSGQGVGYGYTF
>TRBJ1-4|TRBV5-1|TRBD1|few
TGCGCCAGCAGATATAGTCCGGGACAGTCTGAAAAACTGTTTTTT
CASRYSPGQSEKLFF
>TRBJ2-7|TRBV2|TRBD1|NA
TGTGCCAGCAAGGGACAGTGGTACGAGCAGTACTTC
CASKGQWYEQYF
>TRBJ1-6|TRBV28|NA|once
TGTGCCAGCAGTTTAGTGGGACACAATTCACCCCTCCACTTT
CASSLVGHNSPLHF
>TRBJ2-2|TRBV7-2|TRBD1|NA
TGTGCCAGCAGCTTGGGACAGAGCACCGGGGAGCTGTTTTTT
CASSLGQSTGELFF
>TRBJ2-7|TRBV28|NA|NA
TGTGCCAGCAGTTTATTGGTAGGGGCCTCCTACGAGCAGTACTTC
CASSLLVGASYEQYF
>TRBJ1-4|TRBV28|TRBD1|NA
TGTGCCAGCAGTACCTCCAGACAGGGGTATGAAAAACTGTTTTTT
CASSTSRQGYEKLFF
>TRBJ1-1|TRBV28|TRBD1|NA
TGTGCCAGCAGCAGGGGACAGCTCTACGCTGAAGCTTTCTTT
CASSRGQLYAEAFF
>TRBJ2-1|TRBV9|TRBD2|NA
TGTGCCAGCAGCGGCGGTGCGGGAGGGCGCCCAAGCTCCTACAATGAGCAGTTCTTC
CASSGGAGGRPSSYNEQFF
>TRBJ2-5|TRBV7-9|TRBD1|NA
TGTGCCGGGGACAGACAAGAGACCCAGTACTTC
CAGDRQETQYF
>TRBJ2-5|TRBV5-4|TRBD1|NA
TGTGCCGGAAAAGACAGGGCCAACCAAGAGACCCAGTACTTC
CAGKDRANQETQYF
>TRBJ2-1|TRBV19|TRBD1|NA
TGTGCCAGTAGTAACCGGGACAGGTACAATGAGCAGTTCTTC
CASSNRDRYNEQFF
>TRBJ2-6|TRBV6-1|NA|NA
TGTGCCAGCAGTGACCAGGGGATAACTGGGGCCAACGTCCTGACTTTC
CASSDQGITGANVLTF
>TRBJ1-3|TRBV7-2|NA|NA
TGTGCCAGCAGCTTAGTGATGGCGGCGGCTGGAAACACCATATATTTT
CASSLVMAAAGNTIYF
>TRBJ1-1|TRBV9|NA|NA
TGTGCCAGCAGCGTAGGCCAGGTTCCCCGGGATTACACTGAAGCTTTCTTT
CASSVGQVPRDYTEAFF
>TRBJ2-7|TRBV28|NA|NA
TGTGCCAGCAGTGCGGGGCCCAGGGCCCACGAGCAGTACTTC
CASSAGPRAHEQYF
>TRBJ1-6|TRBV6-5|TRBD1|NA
TGTGCCAGCAGTTACTTTAGTGACAGGGGAGGATCACCCCTCCACTTT
CASSYFSDRGGSPLHF
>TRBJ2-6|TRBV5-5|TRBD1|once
TGTGCCAGCAAACCTTCCGGGACAGGGCTTTCTGGGGCCAACGTCCTGACTTTC
CASKPSGTGLSGANVLTF
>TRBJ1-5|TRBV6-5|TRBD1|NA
TGTGCCAGCAGTACAGGGGTTCATCAGCCCCAGCATTTT
CASSTGVHQPQHF
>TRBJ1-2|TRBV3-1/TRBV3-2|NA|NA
TGTGCCAGCAGCCAAAGGACAGCGAACTATGGCTACACCTTC
CASSQRTANYGYTF
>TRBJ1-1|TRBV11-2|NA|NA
TGTGCCAGCAGGCCTGATGGGGGGGTGAACACTGAAGCTTTCTTT
CASRPDGGVNTEAFF
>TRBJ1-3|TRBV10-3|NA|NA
TGTGCCATCAGAAAAGACGGAGCTGGAAACACCATATATTTT
CAIRKDGAGNTIYF
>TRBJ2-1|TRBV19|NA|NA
TGTGCCAGTAGTACAGGAGGGCCCCGAGAGCAGTTCTTC
CASSTGGPREQFF
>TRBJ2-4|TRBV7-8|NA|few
TGTGCCAGCAGCTTAGTGGCGGCAGTCAACATTCAGTACTTC
CASSLVAAVNIQYF
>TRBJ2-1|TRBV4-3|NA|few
TGCGCCAGCAGCCAACAAGTAGGGGCAGGGATGTACGAGCAGTTCTTC
CASSQQVGAGMYEQFF
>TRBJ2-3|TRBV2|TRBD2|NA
TGTGCCAGCTCTACTAGCGGGGGAACAGATACGCAGTATTTT
CASSTSGGTDTQYF
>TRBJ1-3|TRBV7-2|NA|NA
TGTGCCAGCAGCTTAGTATCAACAGGGTTCCATGCCGGAAACACCATATATTTT
CASSLVSTGFHAGNTIYF
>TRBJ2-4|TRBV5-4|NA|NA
TGTGCCAGCAGCTTTCAAGGGAGTGCACCCAAAAACATTCAGTACTTC
CASSFQGSAPKNIQYF